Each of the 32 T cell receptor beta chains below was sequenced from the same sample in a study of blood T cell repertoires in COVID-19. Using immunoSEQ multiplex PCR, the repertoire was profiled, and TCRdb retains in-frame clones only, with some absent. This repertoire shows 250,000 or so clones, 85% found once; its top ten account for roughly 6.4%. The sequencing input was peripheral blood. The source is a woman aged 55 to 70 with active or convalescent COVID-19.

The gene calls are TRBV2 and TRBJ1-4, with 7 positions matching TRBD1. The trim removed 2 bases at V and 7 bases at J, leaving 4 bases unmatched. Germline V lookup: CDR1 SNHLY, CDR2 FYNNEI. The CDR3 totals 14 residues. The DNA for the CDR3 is TGTGCCAGCAGTGAAAGGCAGGGGGGTGAAAAACTGTTTTTT. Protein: CASSERQGGEKLFF.

The CDR3 DNA sequence: TGTGCCAGCAGTCCGATGGACAGGGGAGATACGCAGTATTTT. This codes for CASSPMDRGDTQYF. The gene calls are TRBV27 and TRBJ2-3; TRBD1 aligns across 9 bases. J lost 5 bases, V lost 5 bases, and 5 bases had no gene match. CDR1 MNHEY and CDR2 SMNVEV come from the germline V gene (reference sequence). The CDR3 is 14 amino acids.

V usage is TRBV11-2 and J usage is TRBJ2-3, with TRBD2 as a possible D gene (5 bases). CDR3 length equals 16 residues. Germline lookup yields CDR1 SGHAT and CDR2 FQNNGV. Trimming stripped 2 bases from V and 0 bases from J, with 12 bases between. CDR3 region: CASSLFSRVSTDTQYF. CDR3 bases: TGTGCCAGCAGCTTATTTTCGAGGGTTAGCACAGATACGCAGTATTTT.

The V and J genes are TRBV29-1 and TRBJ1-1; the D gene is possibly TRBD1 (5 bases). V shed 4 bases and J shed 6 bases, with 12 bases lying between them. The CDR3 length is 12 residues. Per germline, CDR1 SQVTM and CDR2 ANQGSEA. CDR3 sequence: CSVGGGASEAFF. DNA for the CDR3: TGCAGCGTTGGGGGAGGGGCCTCTGAAGCTTTCTTT.

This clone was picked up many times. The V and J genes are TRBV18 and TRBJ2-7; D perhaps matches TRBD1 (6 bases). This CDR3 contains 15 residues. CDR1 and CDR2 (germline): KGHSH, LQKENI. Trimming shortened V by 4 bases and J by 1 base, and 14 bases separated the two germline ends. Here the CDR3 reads CASSQYGTNSYEQYF. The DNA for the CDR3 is TGTGCCAGCTCACAGTATGGGACAAATTCCTACGAGCAGTACTTC.

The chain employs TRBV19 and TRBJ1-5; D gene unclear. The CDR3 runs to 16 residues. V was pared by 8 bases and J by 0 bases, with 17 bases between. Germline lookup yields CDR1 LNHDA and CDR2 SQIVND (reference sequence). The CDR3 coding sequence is TGTGCCAGTTCCCCGCAGGCGGGTTATAGCAATCAGCCCCAGCATTTT. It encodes CASSPQAGYSNQPQHF.

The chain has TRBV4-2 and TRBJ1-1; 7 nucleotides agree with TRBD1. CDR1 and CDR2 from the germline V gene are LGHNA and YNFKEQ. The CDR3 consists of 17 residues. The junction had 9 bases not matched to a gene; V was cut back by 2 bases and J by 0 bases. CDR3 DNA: TGTGCCAGCAGCCAACCGGGACAGAAAAGCATGAACACTGAAGCTTTCTTT. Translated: CASSQPGQKSMNTEAFF.

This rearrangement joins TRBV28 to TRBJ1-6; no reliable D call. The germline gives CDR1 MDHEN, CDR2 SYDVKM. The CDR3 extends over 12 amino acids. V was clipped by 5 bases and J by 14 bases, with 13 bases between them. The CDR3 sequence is CASSTPSTTLHF. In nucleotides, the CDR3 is TGTGCCAGCAGTACCCCATCTACTACCCTCCACTTT.

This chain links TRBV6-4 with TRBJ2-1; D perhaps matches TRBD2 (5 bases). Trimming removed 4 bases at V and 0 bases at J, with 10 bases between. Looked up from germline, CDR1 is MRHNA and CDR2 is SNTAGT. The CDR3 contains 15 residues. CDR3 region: CASSGEPGSYNEQFF. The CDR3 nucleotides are TGTGCCAGCAGTGGGGAGCCCGGCTCCTACAATGAGCAGTTCTTC.

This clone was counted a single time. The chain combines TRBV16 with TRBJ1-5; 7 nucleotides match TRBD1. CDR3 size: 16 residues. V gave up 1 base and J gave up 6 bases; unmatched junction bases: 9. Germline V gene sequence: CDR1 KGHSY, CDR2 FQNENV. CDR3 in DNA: TGTGCCAGCAGCCAATACAGGGGAGGCGGGGTTCAGCCCCAGCATTTT. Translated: CASSQYRGGGVQPQHF.

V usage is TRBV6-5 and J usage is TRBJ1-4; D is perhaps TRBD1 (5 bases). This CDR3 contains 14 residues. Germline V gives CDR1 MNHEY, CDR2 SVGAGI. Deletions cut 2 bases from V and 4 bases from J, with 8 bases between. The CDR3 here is CASSYDRLNEKLFF. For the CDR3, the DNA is TGTGCCAGCAGTTACGACAGACTTAATGAAAAACTGTTTTTT.

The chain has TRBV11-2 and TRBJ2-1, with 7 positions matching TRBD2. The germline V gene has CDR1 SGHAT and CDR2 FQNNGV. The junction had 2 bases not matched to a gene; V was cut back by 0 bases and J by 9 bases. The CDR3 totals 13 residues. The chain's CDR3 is CASSLDSGGEQFF. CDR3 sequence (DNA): TGTGCCAGCAGCTTAGATTCGGGGGGTGAGCAGTTCTTC. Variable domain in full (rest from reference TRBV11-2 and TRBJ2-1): EAGVAQSPRYKIIEKRQSVAFWCNPISGHATLYWYQQILGQGPKLLIQFQNNGVVDDSQLPKDRFSAERLKGVDSTLKIQPAKLEDSAVYLCASSLDSGGEQFFGPGTRLTVL.

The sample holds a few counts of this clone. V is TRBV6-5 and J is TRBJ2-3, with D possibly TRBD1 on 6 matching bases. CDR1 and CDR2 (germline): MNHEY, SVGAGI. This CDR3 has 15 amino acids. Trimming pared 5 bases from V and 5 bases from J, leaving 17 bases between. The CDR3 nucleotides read TGTGCCAGCAGTCAACGGCAGGGGATGGGAGATACGCAGTATTTT. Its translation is CASSQRQGMGDTQYF.

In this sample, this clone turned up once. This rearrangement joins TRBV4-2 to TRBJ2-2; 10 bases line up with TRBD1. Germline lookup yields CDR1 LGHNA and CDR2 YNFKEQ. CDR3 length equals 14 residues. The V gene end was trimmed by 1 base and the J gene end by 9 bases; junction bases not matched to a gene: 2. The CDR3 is CASSQGQGARELFF. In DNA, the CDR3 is TGTGCCAGCAGCCAAGGACAGGGGGCCCGGGAGCTGTTTTTT.

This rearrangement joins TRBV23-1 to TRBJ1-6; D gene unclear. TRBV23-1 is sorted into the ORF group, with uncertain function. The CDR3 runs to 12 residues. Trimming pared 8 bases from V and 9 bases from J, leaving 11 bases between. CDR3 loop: CASRRHCSPLHF. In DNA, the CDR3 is TGCGCCAGCCGCCGACACTGTTCACCCCTCCACTTT.

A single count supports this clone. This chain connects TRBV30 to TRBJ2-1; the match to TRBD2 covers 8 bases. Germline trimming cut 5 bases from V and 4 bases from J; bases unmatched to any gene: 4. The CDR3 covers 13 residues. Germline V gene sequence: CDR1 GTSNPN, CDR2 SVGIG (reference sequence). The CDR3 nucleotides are TGTGCCTGGGGGACTAGTGGTTACAATGAGCAGTTCTTC. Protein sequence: CAWGTSGYNEQFF.

The CDR3 reads CATSEGTGDGYTF. DNA for the CDR3: TGTGCCACCAGTGAAGGGACAGGGGATGGCTACACCTTC. The chain carries TRBV24-1 and TRBJ1-2; 10 positions match TRBD1. Losses at the gene ends were 4 bases for V and 6 bases for J; bases not matched to a gene: 1. Germline V gene lookup returns CDR1 KGHDR and CDR2 SFDVKD. This CDR3 is 13 amino acids long.

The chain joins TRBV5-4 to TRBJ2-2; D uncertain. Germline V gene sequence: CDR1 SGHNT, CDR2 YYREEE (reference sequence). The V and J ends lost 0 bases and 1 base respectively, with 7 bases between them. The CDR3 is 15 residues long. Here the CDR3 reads CASSLGGGNTGELFF. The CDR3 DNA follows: TGTGCCAGCAGCTTGGGTGGCGGGAACACCGGGGAGCTGTTTTTT.

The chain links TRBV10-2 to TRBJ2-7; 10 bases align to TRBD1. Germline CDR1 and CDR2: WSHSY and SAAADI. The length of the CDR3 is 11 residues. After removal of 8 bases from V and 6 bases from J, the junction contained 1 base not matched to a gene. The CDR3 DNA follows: TGCGCCAGCCGGGACAGGGGCGAGCAGTACTTC. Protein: CASRDRGEQYF.

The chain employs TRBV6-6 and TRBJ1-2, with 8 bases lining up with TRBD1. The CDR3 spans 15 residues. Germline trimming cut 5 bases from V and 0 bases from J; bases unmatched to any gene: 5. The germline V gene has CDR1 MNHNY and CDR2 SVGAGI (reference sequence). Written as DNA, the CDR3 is TGTGCCAGCAGTACGGACAGGGCTTCTAACTATGGCTACACCTTC. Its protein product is CASSTDRASNYGYTF.

The CDR3 bases are TGTGCCAGTAAACCTAGGAGACGGGAGAACTATGGCTACACCTTC. Translating gives CASKPRRRENYGYTF. The gene calls are TRBV19 and TRBJ1-2, with unresolved D. Germline CDR1 is LNHDA and CDR2 is SQIVND (reference sequence). With 7 bases removed from V and 2 bases from J, the gap between germline ends came to 17 bases. The length of the CDR3 is 15 residues. The full variable domain, its missing parts supplied by reference TRBV19 and TRBJ1-2, is DGGITQSPKYLFRKEGQNVTLSCEQNLNHDAMYWYRQDPGQGLRLIYYSQIVNDFQKGDIAEGYSVSREKKESFPLTVTSAQKNPTAFYLCASKPRRRENYGYTFGSGTRLTVV.

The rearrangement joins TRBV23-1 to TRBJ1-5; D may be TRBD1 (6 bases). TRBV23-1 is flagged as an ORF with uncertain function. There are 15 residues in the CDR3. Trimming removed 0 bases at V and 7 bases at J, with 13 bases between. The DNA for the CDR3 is TGCGCCAGCAGTCAATCATCGGACAGATACCAGCCCCAGCATTTT. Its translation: CASSQSSDRYQPQHF.

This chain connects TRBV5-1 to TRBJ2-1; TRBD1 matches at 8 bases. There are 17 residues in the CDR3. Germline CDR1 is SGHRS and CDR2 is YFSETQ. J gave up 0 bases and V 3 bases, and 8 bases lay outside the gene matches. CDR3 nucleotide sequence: TGCGCCAGCAGCTGGGGGCCCACAGGGGGCTCCTACAATGAGCAGTTCTTC. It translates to CASSWGPTGGSYNEQFF. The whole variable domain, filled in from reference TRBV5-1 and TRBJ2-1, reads KAGVTQTPRYLIKTRGQQVTLSCSPISGHRSVSWYQQTPGQGLQFLFEYFSETQRNKGNFPGRFSGRQFSNSRSEMNVSTLELGDSALYLCASSWGPTGGSYNEQFFGPGTRLTVL.

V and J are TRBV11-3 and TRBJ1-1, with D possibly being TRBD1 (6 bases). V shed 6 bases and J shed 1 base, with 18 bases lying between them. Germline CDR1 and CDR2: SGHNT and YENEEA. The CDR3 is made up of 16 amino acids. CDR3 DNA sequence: TGTGCCAGCAGGAGGCAGGGGTGGGACAAGAACACTGAAGCTTTCTTT. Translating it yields CASRRQGWDKNTEAFF.

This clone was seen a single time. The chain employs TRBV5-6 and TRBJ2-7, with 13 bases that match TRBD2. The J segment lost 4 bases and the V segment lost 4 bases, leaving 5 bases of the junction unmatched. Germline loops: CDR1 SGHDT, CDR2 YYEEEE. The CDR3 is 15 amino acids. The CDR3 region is CASSPGTSGEYEQYV. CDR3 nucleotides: TGTGCCAGCAGCCCCGGGACTAGCGGGGAGTACGAGCAGTACGTC.

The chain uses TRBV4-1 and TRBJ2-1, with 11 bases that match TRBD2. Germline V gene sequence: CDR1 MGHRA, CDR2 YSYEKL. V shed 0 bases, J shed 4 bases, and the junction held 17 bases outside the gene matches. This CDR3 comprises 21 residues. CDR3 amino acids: CASSQETGRGTSGRVYNEQFF. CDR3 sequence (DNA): TGCGCCAGCAGCCAAGAAACGGGACGAGGCACTAGCGGGAGAGTATACAATGAGCAGTTCTTC.

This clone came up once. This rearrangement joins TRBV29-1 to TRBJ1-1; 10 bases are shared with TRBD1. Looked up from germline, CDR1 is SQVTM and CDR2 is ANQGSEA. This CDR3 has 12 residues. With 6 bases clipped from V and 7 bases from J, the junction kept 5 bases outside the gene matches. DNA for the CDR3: TGCAGCGTCGAGGGACAGGGGAGTGAAGCTTTCTTT. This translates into CSVEGQGSEAFF.

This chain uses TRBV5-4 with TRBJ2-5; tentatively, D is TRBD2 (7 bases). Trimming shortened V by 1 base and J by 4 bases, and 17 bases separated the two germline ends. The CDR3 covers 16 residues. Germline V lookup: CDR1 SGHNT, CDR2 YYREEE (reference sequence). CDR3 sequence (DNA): TGTGCCAGCAGCTTGAGGTGGGGGGGCGAATCAGAGACCCAGTACTTC. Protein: CASSLRWGGESETQYF.

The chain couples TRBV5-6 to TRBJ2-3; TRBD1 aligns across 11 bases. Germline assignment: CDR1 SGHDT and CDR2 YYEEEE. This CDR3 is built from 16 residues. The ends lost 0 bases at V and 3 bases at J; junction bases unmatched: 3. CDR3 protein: CASSLEGQGVTDTQYF. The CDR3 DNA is TGTGCCAGCAGCTTGGAGGGACAGGGGGTTACAGATACGCAGTATTTT. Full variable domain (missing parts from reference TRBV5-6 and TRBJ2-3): DAGVTQSPTHLIKTRGQQVTLRCSPKSGHDTVSWYQQALGQGPQFIFQYYEEEERQRGNFPDRFSGHQFPNYSSELNVNALLLGDSALYLCASSLEGQGVTDTQYFGPGTRLTVL.

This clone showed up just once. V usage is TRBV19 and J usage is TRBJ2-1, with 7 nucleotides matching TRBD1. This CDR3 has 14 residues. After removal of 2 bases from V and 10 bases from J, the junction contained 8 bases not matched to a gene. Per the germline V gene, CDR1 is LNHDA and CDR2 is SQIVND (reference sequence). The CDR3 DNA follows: TGTGCCAGTAGTATATCCCGGGACAGAAACGAGCAGTTCTTC. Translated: CASSISRDRNEQFF.

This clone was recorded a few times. The CDR3 DNA reads TGTGCCAGCAGCCCGGACAGTCCAAATGAAAAACTGTTTTTT. It encodes CASSPDSPNEKLFF. This chain connects TRBV6-5 to TRBJ1-4, with TRBD1 as a possible D gene (6 bases). V lost 6 bases, J lost 5 bases, and 13 bases lay in between. There are 14 residues in the CDR3. Germline CDR1 is MNHEY and CDR2 is SVGAGI.

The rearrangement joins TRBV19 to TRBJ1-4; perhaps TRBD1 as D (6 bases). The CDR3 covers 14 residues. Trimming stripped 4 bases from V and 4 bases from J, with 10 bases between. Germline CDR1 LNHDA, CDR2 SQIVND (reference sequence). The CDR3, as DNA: TGTGCCAGTAGTAGAACAGGGATTAATGAAAAACTGTTTTTT. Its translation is CASSRTGINEKLFF.